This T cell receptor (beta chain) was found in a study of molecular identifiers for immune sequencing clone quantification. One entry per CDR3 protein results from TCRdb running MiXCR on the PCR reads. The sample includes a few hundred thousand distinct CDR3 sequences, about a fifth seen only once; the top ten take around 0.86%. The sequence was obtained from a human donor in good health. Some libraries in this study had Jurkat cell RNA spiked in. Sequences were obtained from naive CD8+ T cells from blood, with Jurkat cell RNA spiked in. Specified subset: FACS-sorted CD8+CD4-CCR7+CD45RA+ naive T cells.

The CDR3 nucleotides are TGTGCCAAGGCGGGGAACAGCGATAGCAATCAGCCCCAGCATTTT. Translating it yields CAKAGNSDSNQPQHF. The chain is built from TRBV7-9 and TRBJ1-5; no reliable D call. The CDR3 sequence is 15 residues long. Trimming cost V 10 bases and J 0 bases, with 16 bases left between them. Germline V gene data show CDR1 as SEHNR and CDR2 as FQNEAQ (reference sequence).